The 8 T cell receptor beta chains below all came from one sample that was sequenced in a study of CD8+ T cells in alopecia areata. Cutaneous lymph node cells were pooled, and they were sorted using CD4, CD8alpha, NKG2D, NKG2ACE and other markers. Extracted RNA was reverse transcribed, and the resulting cDNA served as sequencing template. Clones were read by immunoSEQ multiplex PCR, and TCRdb kept only the in-frame ones, dropping some. The sample is made up of more than 250,000 clones, none counted only once. The sample comprised CD4+ T cells sorted from a lymph node. The receptors here all came from a C3H/HeJ mouse with alopecia areata. As its MHC haplotype, the strain has H2-k.

A few counts support this clone. Germline and genes: mouse. The CDR3 end falls 4 residues outside the read, so it is completed with the germline J gene. The V gene is TRBV19, the J gene TRBJ2-7; the match to TRBD1 covers 8 bases. J gave up 0 bases and V 1 base, and 9 bases lay outside the gene matches. Germline CDR1 and CDR2: FNHDT and SITEND (reference sequence). The CDR3 covers 17 residues. CDR3 protein: CASSIMDRVRSSYEQYF. The sequenced CDR3 bases are TGTGCCAGCAGTATAATGGACAGGGTAAGGAGCTCCTAT.

A remark on this clone: The gene names here belong to mouse. Other DNA sequences in the same sample also yield this CDR3. CDR3 DNA, as far as it was read: TGCACCTGCAGTGCAGACGGGACAGCAAATTCGCCC. This encodes CTCSADGTANSP. The full CDR3 sequence reads CTCSADGTANSPLYF. The chain recombines TRBV1 with TRBJ1-6, with 7 bases lining up with TRBD1. The CDR3 goes on 3 residues after the read ends, and that part is filled in from the germline J gene. TRBJ1-6 counts as an open reading frame of uncertain function. CDR1 and CDR2 from the germline V gene are NSQYPW and LRSPGD (reference sequence). The CDR3 has 15 amino acids. Germline trimming cut 0 bases from V and 7 bases from J; bases unmatched to any gene: 3.

In regard to this clone: The germline and genes are mouse ones. The read falls 4 residues short of the CDR3 end, and the missing part is taken from the germline J gene. The chain carries TRBV17 and TRBJ1-2; D possibly corresponds to TRBD1 (6 bases). Germline V CDR1 and CDR2: MNHDT, YYDKIL. CDR3 length: 16 residues. Incomplete CDR3 DNA: TGTGCTAGCAGTAGAGATAGGGCAGGGGAGGGGTCC. Residues: CASSRDRAGEGS. The CDR3, in full, reads CASSRDRAGEGSDYTF.

This clone was observed a few times. This may come from a read error, since a much larger clone is one base off. These gene names are mouse names. The missing CDR3 end, 4 residues past where the read stops, is filled in from the germline J gene. The chain uses TRBV13-1 and TRBJ2-1, with D perhaps TRBD1 (6 bases). Germline V gives CDR1 NSHNY, CDR2 SYGAGN. The CDR3 runs to 13 residues. V was trimmed by 4 bases and J by 3 bases, leaving 8 bases between them. CDR3 DNA, as far as it was read: TGTGCCAGCAGTCTGGACAGCTATGCT. Translated, it gives CASSLDSYA. The full CDR3 protein is CASSLDSYAEQFF.

This clone was counted between two and nine times. The gene names here belong to mouse. The read is 4 residues too short to cover the CDR3 end, so that end is filled in from the germline J gene. The chain employs TRBV21 and TRBJ2-1; D unclear. TRBV21 is annotated as an ORF whose role is uncertain. With 6 bases removed from V and 0 bases from J, the gap between germline ends came to 9 bases. The CDR3 runs 14 residues. Incomplete CDR3 DNA: TGTGCTAGCAGCCCGACTTGTAACTATGCT. This gives the protein CASSPTCNYA. Given in full, the CDR3 is CASSPTCNYAEQFF.

For this clone: Here the gene names and germline are mouse. The CDR3 end lies 4 residues beyond the end of the read and is filled in from the germline J gene. This chain links TRBV4 with TRBJ1-2; 8 bases line up with TRBD1. Trimming removed 4 bases from V and 4 bases from J; junction bases left unmatched: 8. Germline assignment: CDR1 LGHDT and CDR2 YNNKQL (reference sequence). CDR3 length: 15 residues. CDR3 amino acids: CASSSQGARGSDYTF. Incomplete CDR3 DNA: TGTGCCAGCAGCTCCCAGGGGGCGCGGGGCTCC.

On this clone itself: All gene names here are mouse names. The CDR3 end falls 4 residues outside the read, so it is completed with the germline J gene. The same CDR3 arises from other DNA sequences in this sample as well. The chain links TRBV19 to TRBJ2-1; a possible D gene is TRBD2 (7 bases). From germline, CDR1 is FNHDT and CDR2 SITEND (reference sequence). The CDR3 runs to 14 residues. The germline V and J ends were trimmed by 2 bases and 4 bases, with 10 bases remaining between them. The CDR3 region is CASSMGGPYAEQFF. The CDR3 bases that were read are TGTGCCAGCAGTATGGGGGGCCCGTATGCT.

This clone has just a few counts. This sequence may be a read error, since a much larger clone differs from it by one base. Gene names and germline match the mouse. Other DNA sequences from this sample encode an identical CDR3 as well. The sequenced CDR3 bases are TGTGCCAGCAGTGAACAGGGCAACTCC. This encodes CASSEQGNS. The whole CDR3 region reads CASSEQGNSDYTF. This chain uses TRBV13-1 with TRBJ1-2, with TRBD1 as a possible D gene (6 bases). The read terminates 4 residues before the CDR3 end, so the remaining end is supplied by the germline J gene. Germline loops: CDR1 NSHNY, CDR2 SYGAGN. V was clipped by 2 bases and J by 2 bases, with 7 bases between them. The CDR3 has 13 residues.